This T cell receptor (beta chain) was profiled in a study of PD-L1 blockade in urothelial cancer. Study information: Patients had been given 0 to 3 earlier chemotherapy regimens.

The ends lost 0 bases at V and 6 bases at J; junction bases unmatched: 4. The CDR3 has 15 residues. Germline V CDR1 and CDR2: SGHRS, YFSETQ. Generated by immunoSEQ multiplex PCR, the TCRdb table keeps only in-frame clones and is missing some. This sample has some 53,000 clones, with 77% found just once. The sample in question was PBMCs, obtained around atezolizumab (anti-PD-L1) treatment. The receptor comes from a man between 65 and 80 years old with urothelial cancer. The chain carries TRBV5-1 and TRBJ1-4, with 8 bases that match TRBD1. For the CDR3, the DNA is TGCGCCAGCAGCTTGGGACAGGGGAGGGATGAAAAACTGTTTTTT. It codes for CASSLGQGRDEKLFF. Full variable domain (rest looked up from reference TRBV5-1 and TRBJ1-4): KAGVTQTPRYLIKTRGQQVTLSCSPISGHRSVSWYQQTPGQGLQFLFEYFSETQRNKGNFPGRFSGRQFSNSRSEMNVSTLELGDSALYLCASSLGQGRDEKLFFGSGTQLSVL.